What follows are 26 T cell receptor beta chains derived from one specimen sequenced in a study of T cell responses to AZD1222 COVID-19 vaccine. Generated by immunoSEQ multiplex PCR, the TCRdb table keeps only in-frame clones and is missing some. This sample yields 25,000 to 30,000 clones, of which 78% are seen a single time; 4.5% to 7% belongs to the top ten. The sequences come from peripheral blood, collected on day 0 of AZD1222 vaccination. The receptors were gathered from an adult in good health.

This chain's CDR3 is CASNPGLAGGSSYNEQFF. The DNA for the CDR3 is TGCGCCAGCAACCCGGGACTAGCGGGGGGGAGCTCCTACAATGAGCAGTTCTTC. This sequence joins TRBV5-1 and TRBJ2-1, with TRBD2 matching over 16 bases. The V gene end was trimmed by 6 bases and the J gene end by 0 bases; junction bases not matched to a gene: 6. Looked up from germline, CDR1 is SGHRS and CDR2 is YFSETQ. The CDR3 spans 18 residues.

This sequence joins TRBV7-9 and TRBJ1-3; no firm D call. CDR3 length equals 17 residues. Germline-derived CDR1 and CDR2 are SEHNR and FQNEAQ (reference sequence). The V end was cut by 3 bases, the J end by 0 bases, with 15 bases between. The CDR3 DNA sequence: TGTGCCAGCAGCTTGTCGGGCAGTCTATTCTCTGGAAACACCATATATTTT. Amino acids: CASSLSGSLFSGNTIYF.

The genes are TRBV9 and TRBJ1-1; TRBD1 aligns across 9 bases. Germline trimming cut 2 bases from V and 4 bases from J; bases unmatched to any gene: 3. CDR1 is SGDLS, CDR2 YYNGEE, per germline. The CDR3 length is 14 residues. The CDR3 spells CASSVETGGTEAFF. CDR3 DNA sequence: TGTGCCAGCAGCGTGGAGACAGGGGGCACTGAAGCTTTCTTT.

The chain is built from TRBV27 and TRBJ2-3, with D unclear. This CDR3 region has 16 residues. The germline CDR1 and CDR2 sequences are MNHEY and SMNVEV (reference sequence). V lost 4 bases and J lost 0, with 14 bases in between. In nucleotides, the CDR3 is TGTGCCAGCAGTTCCCCACCCGGACCGAGCACAGATACGCAGTATTTT. This gives the protein CASSSPPGPSTDTQYF.

This clone was counted a few times. The chain employs TRBV6-5 and TRBJ2-7; D ambiguous. The CDR3 has 15 residues. V was pared by 0 bases and J by 1 base, with 10 bases between. Per the germline V gene, CDR1 is MNHEY and CDR2 is SVGAGI. The DNA of the CDR3 is TGTGCCAGCAGTTACTCGGCAGATCCTTCCTACGAGCAGTACTTC. It encodes CASSYSADPSYEQYF.

The chain recombines TRBV6-4 with TRBJ2-2, with D unclear. Germline V gives CDR1 MRHNA, CDR2 SNTAGT. V was cut by 5 bases and J by 0 bases, with 13 bases left in between. The CDR3 runs to 16 residues. The CDR3 DNA sequence: TGTGCCAGCAGTCCCGAGGCTAACCCGAACACCGGGGAGCTGTTTTTT. Translated: CASSPEANPNTGELFF.

The chain combines TRBV28 with TRBJ2-2; TRBD2 might be the D (6 bases). V was pared by 5 bases and J by 1 base, with 11 bases between. Looked up from germline, CDR1 is MDHEN and CDR2 is SYDVKM. CDR3 size: 15 residues. CDR3 residues: CASSPRDWNTGELFF. CDR3 nucleotide sequence: TGTGCCAGCAGTCCCAGGGACTGGAACACCGGGGAGCTGTTTTTT. The full variable domain, its missing parts supplied by reference TRBV28 and TRBJ2-2, is DVKVTQSSRYLVKRTGEKVFLECVQDMDHENMFWYRQDPGLGLRLIYFSYDVKMKEKGDIPEGYSVSREKKERFSLILESASTNQTSMYLCASSPRDWNTGELFFGEGSRLTVL.

The chain combines TRBV3-1 (or the pseudogene TRBV3-2) with TRBJ2-2; D may correspond to TRBD1 or TRBD2 (6 bases each). Trimming cost V 2 bases and J 7 bases, with 11 bases left between them. This CDR3 is 14 amino acids long. Germline CDR1 is LGHDT and CDR2 is YNNKEL (reference sequence). The CDR3 reads CASSQSGAYGELFF. The CDR3 DNA reads as TGTGCCAGCAGCCAATCGGGGGCGTACGGGGAGCTGTTTTTT.

Only a few counts were recorded for this clone. This sequence joins TRBV6-5 and TRBJ1-3; a possible D gene is TRBD1 (5 bases). Germline assignment: CDR1 MNHEY and CDR2 SVGAGI. The V end was cut by 6 bases, the J end by 0 bases, with 9 bases between. The CDR3 runs to 14 residues. The CDR3 sequence is CASRGPYSGNTIYF. The CDR3 region has the DNA TGTGCCAGCAGGGGACCTTACTCTGGAAACACCATATATTTT.

The chain employs TRBV11-2 and TRBJ1-2, with 7 bases lining up with TRBD1. The CDR3 totals 16 residues. The junction had 10 bases not matched to a gene; V was cut back by 2 bases and J by 4 bases. From germline, CDR1 is SGHAT and CDR2 FQNNGV. Here the CDR3 reads CASSLTRAGGVYGYTF. For the CDR3, the DNA is TGTGCCAGCAGCTTAACTCGGGCAGGGGGGGTCTATGGCTACACCTTC.

V gene TRBV7-2 combines with J gene TRBJ1-1; D gene unclear. Germline CDR1 SGHTA, CDR2 FQGNSA. The ends were cut back, 5 bases at V and 2 bases at J, with 6 bases in the middle. The CDR3 runs 12 residues. CDR3 amino acids: CASSPLNTEAFF. The CDR3 DNA is TGTGCCAGCAGCCCACTAAACACTGAAGCTTTCTTT.

This chain joins TRBV7-9 and TRBJ2-1; the match to TRBD1 covers 8 bases. Germline CDR1 reads SEHNR; CDR2 reads FQNEAQ (reference sequence). This CDR3 region has 13 residues. V lost 5 bases, J lost 6 bases, and 3 bases stayed unmatched. In DNA form, the CDR3 reads TGTGCCAGCAGCCGGACAGGGTCCAATGAGCAGTTCTTC. Translated: CASSRTGSNEQFF.

The chain combines TRBV6-6 with TRBJ2-1, with 8 bases that match TRBD2. This CDR3 comprises 16 residues. From germline, CDR1 is MNHNY and CDR2 SVGAGI (reference sequence). Unmatched junction bases numbered 14, after V lost 4 bases and J lost 9 bases. CDR3 nucleotide sequence: TGTGCCAGCAGTTTTTCCGGGACTAGGTTTGGGAGTGAGCAGTTCTTC. Protein product: CASSFSGTRFGSEQFF.

The CDR3 nucleotides are TGTGCCAGTACCCAGGTACTCTCTGGGGCCAACGTCCTGACTTTC. Translated, it gives CASTQVLSGANVLTF. The chain joins TRBV19 to TRBJ2-6; no definite D call. CDR3 length equals 15 residues. The germline gives CDR1 LNHDA, CDR2 SQIVND (reference sequence). Trimming removed 7 bases at V and 0 bases at J, with 10 bases between.

J is TRBJ2-7 and V is TRBV6-5, with D perhaps being TRBD1 or TRBD2 (5 bases each). V was shortened by 6 bases and J by 2 bases, with 11 bases between the two germline ends. The CDR3 sequence is 13 residues long. Germline V lookup: CDR1 MNHEY, CDR2 SVGAGI. The DNA for the CDR3 is TGTGCCAGCAGGAGGGACGGGACCTACGAGCAGTACGTC. Protein product: CASRRDGTYEQYV.

This sequence joins TRBV6-5 and TRBJ1-2; TRBD1 is a possible D gene (5 bases). The length of the CDR3 is 14 residues. Per germline, CDR1 MNHEY and CDR2 SVGAGI. The V and J ends lost 7 bases and 0 bases respectively, with 12 bases between them. The CDR3 loop reads CASIQRGANYGYTF. The CDR3 DNA follows: TGTGCCAGCATCCAACGGGGGGCTAACTATGGCTACACCTTC.

The chain couples TRBV29-1 to TRBJ1-4; tentatively, D is TRBD1 (5 bases). Germline V gene lookup returns CDR1 SQVTM and CDR2 ANQGSEA. Trimming left V 7 bases short and J 5 bases short, with 14 bases between. This CDR3 spans 13 amino acids. The CDR3 here is CSAGGGWNEKLFF. In DNA, the CDR3 is TGCAGCGCGGGGGGAGGTTGGAATGAAAAACTGTTTTTT. Based on the CDR3 plus reference TRBV29-1 and TRBJ1-4, the full variable domain is SAVISQKPSRDICQRGTSLTIQCQVDSQVTMMFWYRQQPGQSLTLIATANQGSEATYESGFVIDKFPISRPNLTFSTLTVSNMSPEDSSIYLCSAGGGWNEKLFFGSGTQLSVL.

J is TRBJ1-5 and V is TRBV12-3 or TRBV12-4; D gene ambiguous. V lost 3 bases and J 4 bases, leaving 7 bases between the germline ends. The CDR3 has 13 amino acids. The CDR3 bases are TGTGCCAGCAGTTTTCAGGATAATCAGCCCCAGCATTTT. It encodes CASSFQDNQPQHF.

This chain uses TRBV18 with TRBJ1-4; possible D gene TRBD1, 5 bases. Trimming took 1 base from V and 7 from J, leaving 13 bases between them. CDR3 length equals 15 residues. Germline V lookup: CDR1 KGHSH, CDR2 LQKENI. DNA for the CDR3: TGTGCCAGCTCACCACATAAGGGGATTGGTGAAAAACTGTTTTTT. The encoded protein is CASSPHKGIGEKLFF. The variable domain in full, completed from reference TRBV18 and TRBJ1-4, reads NAGVMQNPRHLVRRRGQEARLRCSPMKGHSHVYWYRQLPEEGLKFMVYLQKENIIDESGMPKERFSAEFPKEGPSILRIQQVVRGDSAAYFCASSPHKGIGEKLFFGSGTQLSVL.

The chain joins TRBV28 to TRBJ2-1, with D tentatively TRBD2 (5 bases). The CDR3 is made up of 13 amino acids. Germline values: CDR1 MDHEN, CDR2 SYDVKM. V was clipped by 5 bases and J by 6 bases, with 11 bases between them. As DNA, the CDR3 is TGTGCCAGCAGTACCGGGGTAGGCAATGAGCAGTTCTTC. Translating it yields CASSTGVGNEQFF.

The chain uses TRBV11-2 and TRBJ1-2, with 8 bases aligning to TRBD1. CDR3 length equals 15 residues. Germline trimming cut 1 base from V and 8 bases from J; bases unmatched to any gene: 9. CDR1 and CDR2 (germline): SGHAT, FQNNGV. The CDR3 spells CASSLGQGYTGGYTF. CDR3 bases: TGTGCCAGCAGCTTAGGACAGGGGTATACGGGGGGCTACACCTTC.

DNA of the CDR3: TGTGCCAGCAGCCAAGATGTGGGACGAGGGCTGTTTTTT. It yields the protein CASSQDVGRGLFF. This chain uses TRBV14 with TRBJ2-2; D could derive from TRBD1 or TRBD2 (5 bases each). The CDR3 covers 13 residues. Germline V gives CDR1 SGHDN, CDR2 FVKESK. V was clipped by 0 bases and J by 13 bases, with 12 bases between them.

The genes are TRBV6-5 and TRBJ1-1; no definite D call. The CDR3 runs 14 residues. CDR1 is MNHEY, CDR2 SVGAGI, per germline. Trimming removed 2 bases at V and 1 base at J, with 8 bases between. CDR3 loop: CASSYGRGNTEAFF. The CDR3 DNA sequence: TGTGCCAGCAGTTACGGGCGGGGGAACACTGAAGCTTTCTTT.

The J gene is TRBJ2-7, the V gene TRBV10-1; D uncertain. The CDR3 extends over 12 amino acids. The germline gives CDR1 WNHNN, CDR2 SYGVQD (reference sequence). V was clipped by 2 bases and J by 7 bases, with 9 bases between them. CDR3 DNA sequence: TGCGCCAGCAGTGAGCCCATGGGTGAGCAGTACTTC. It specifies CASSEPMGEQYF.

V is TRBV4-1 and J is TRBJ1-3, with 7 bases identical to TRBD1. Germline V gives CDR1 MGHRA, CDR2 YSYEKL. CDR3 length equals 13 residues. Unmatched junction bases numbered 3, after V lost 4 bases and J lost 6 bases. Here the CDR3 reads CASSLGQSNTIYF. In DNA, the CDR3 is TGCGCCAGCAGCCTGGGACAGTCAAACACCATATATTTT.

This clone was observed a single time. This CDR3 reads CATSDGGRGHSGNTIYF. DNA of the CDR3: TGTGCCACCAGTGATGGGGGGCGCGGGCACTCTGGAAACACCATATATTTT. The chain carries TRBV24-1 and TRBJ1-3; maybe TRBD1 (6 bases). This CDR3 spans 17 amino acids. CDR1 is KGHDR, CDR2 SFDVKD, per germline. V was trimmed by 3 bases and J by 0 bases, leaving 14 bases between them.